A single sample gave rise to the 2 T cell receptor beta chains below, sequenced in a study of blood T cell repertoires in COVID-19. TCRdb keeps only in-frame clones here, not all; method: immunoSEQ multiplex PCR. The sample shows 45,000 to 50,000 clones, 80% to 90% of them seen only once. Source material: peripheral blood. These receptors were obtained from an elderly woman with COVID-19, enrolled during active disease.

The chain joins TRBV10-3 to TRBJ2-1; 9 nucleotides align to TRBD2. Per the germline V gene, CDR1 is ENHRY and CDR2 is SYGVKD. The CDR3 has 15 amino acids. The J segment lost 8 bases and the V segment lost 3 bases, leaving 8 bases of the junction unmatched. CDR3 sequence reads: CAISDVAGGPYEQFF. The CDR3 DNA is TGTGCCATCAGTGATGTTGCGGGAGGGCCTTATGAGCAGTTCTTC.

The DNA for the CDR3 is TGTGCCAGCTCACCACCCGCTAGTGACGGGCAGTTCTTC. Residues: CASSPPASDGQFF. The V call is TRBV18, the J call TRBJ2-1; D remains unclear. CDR3 size: 13 residues. Germline values: CDR1 KGHSH, CDR2 LQKENI. V shed 0 bases and J shed 12 bases, with 12 bases lying between them.